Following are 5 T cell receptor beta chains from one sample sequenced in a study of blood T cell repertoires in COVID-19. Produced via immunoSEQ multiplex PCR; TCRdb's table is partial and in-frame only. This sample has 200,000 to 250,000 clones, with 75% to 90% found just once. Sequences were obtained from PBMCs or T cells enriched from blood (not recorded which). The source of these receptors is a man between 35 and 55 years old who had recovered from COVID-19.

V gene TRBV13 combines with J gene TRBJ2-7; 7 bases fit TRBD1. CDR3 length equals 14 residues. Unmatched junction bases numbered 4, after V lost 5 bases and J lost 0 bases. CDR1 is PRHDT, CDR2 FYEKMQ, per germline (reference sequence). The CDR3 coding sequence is TGTGCCAGCAGCCTGGGACAGACCTCCTACGAGCAGTACTTC. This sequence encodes CASSLGQTSYEQYF.

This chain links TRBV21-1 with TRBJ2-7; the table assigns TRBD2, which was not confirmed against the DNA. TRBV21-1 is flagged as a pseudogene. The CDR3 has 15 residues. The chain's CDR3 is CASSKGLAGVYEQYF. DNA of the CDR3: TGTGCCAGCAGCAAAGGACTAGCGGGAGTTTACGAGCAGTACTTC.

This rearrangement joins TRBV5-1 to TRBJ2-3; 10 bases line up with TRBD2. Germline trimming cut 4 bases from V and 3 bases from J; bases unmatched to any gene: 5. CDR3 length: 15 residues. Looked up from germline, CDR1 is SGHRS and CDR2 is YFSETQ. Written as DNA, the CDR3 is TGCGCCAGCAGCGTGCTAGCGGGAGTGACAGATACGCAGTATTTT. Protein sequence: CASSVLAGVTDTQYF.

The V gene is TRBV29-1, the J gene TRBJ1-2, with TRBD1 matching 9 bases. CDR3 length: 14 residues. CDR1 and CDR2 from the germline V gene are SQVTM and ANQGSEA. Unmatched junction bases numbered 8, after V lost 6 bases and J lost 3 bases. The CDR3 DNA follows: TGCAGCGTAGGACAGGGGCCCGGTGACTATGGCTACACCTTC. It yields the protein CSVGQGPGDYGYTF.

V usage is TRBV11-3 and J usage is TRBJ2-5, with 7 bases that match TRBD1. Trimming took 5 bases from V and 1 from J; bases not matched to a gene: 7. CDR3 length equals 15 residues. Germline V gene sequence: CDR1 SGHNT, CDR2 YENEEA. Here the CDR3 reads CASSREGQPQETQYF. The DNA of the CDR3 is TGTGCCAGCAGCCGCGAGGGACAGCCCCAAGAGACCCAGTACTTC.